These 31 T cell receptor beta chains originate from one sample sequenced in a study of blood T cell repertoires in COVID-19. Profiled with immunoSEQ multiplex PCR; TCRdb holds only in-frame clones, not every one. The repertoire holds tens of thousands of clones, with 84% as singletons. The sample was peripheral blood. These receptors all stem from a man aged 45 to 65 with acute or convalescent COVID-19.

V usage is TRBV3-1 (or the pseudogene TRBV3-2) and J usage is TRBJ1-2, with unresolved D. CDR1 is LGHDT, CDR2 YNNKEL, per germline (reference sequence). This CDR3 spans 17 amino acids. Trimming pared 2 bases from V and 1 base from J, leaving 17 bases between. The CDR3 nucleotides read TGTGCCAGCAGCCAATTCGCGTCCGGGGTAGATAACTATGGCTACACCTTC. Protein product: CASSQFASGVDNYGYTF.

The chain has TRBV9 and TRBJ2-1; the match to TRBD2 covers 10 bases. J was trimmed by 6 bases and V by 0 bases; bases with no gene match: 6. Germline V lookup: CDR1 SGDLS, CDR2 YYNGEE. The CDR3 has 16 amino acids. CDR3 in DNA: TGTGCCAGCAGCGTAGTCCCAGCGGGGGGGCCCAATGAGCAGTTCTTC. It is translated as CASSVVPAGGPNEQFF.

The chain joins TRBV28 to TRBJ2-7, with 9 bases that match TRBD2. Trimming took 5 bases from V and 5 from J; bases not matched to a gene: 10. Germline V gene sequence: CDR1 MDHEN, CDR2 SYDVKM. This CDR3 has 15 residues. The CDR3 nucleotides are TGTGCCAGCAGTGAAATGCCCCTAGCGGGAAACGAGCAGTACTTC. Its protein is CASSEMPLAGNEQYF.

The gene calls are TRBV24-1 and TRBJ2-1; no reliable D call. Trimming cost V 5 bases and J 4 bases, with 8 bases left between them. The CDR3 spans 13 residues. The germline V gene has CDR1 KGHDR and CDR2 SFDVKD. CDR3 sequence (DNA): TGTGCCACCAGTGTGACACCTTACAATGAGCAGTTCTTC. Protein: CATSVTPYNEQFF.

The CDR3 DNA is TGTGCCAGCAGCTTGATTGGACAGGGGGAGACCCAGTACTTC. Translating gives CASSLIGQGETQYF. The V gene is TRBV5-6, the J gene TRBJ2-5; 9 positions agree with TRBD1. CDR1 and CDR2 (germline): SGHDT, YYEEEE. J gave up 5 bases and V 1 base, and 3 bases lay outside the gene matches. This CDR3 has 14 amino acids.

The chain recombines TRBV3-1 (or the pseudogene TRBV3-2) with TRBJ2-3, with 9 positions matching TRBD2. In germline, CDR1 is LGHDT, CDR2 YNNKEL (reference sequence). The ends lost 4 bases at V and 3 bases at J; junction bases unmatched: 5. CDR3 size: 15 residues. The CDR3 sequence: CASSPFSGSTDTQYF. The CDR3 coding sequence is TGTGCCAGCAGCCCCTTTAGCGGGAGTACAGATACGCAGTATTTT.

This clone was seen only once. The V and J genes are TRBV4-1 and TRBJ1-5; D gene uncertain. Trimming removed 1 base from V and 0 bases from J, with 13 bases in between. This CDR3 is 17 amino acids long. CDR1 MGHRA and CDR2 YSYEKL come from the germline V gene. The CDR3 DNA is TGCGCCAGCAGCCAAGGACCCCTGCAGGTTAGCAATCAGCCCCAGCATTTT. Translating it yields CASSQGPLQVSNQPQHF.

The J gene is TRBJ2-1, the V gene TRBV18; 14 nucleotides match TRBD2. J gave up 8 bases and V 3 bases, and 6 bases lay outside the gene matches. Germline V lookup: CDR1 KGHSH, CDR2 LQKENI. The CDR3 totals 16 residues. The CDR3 loop is CASSPGLAGEADEQFF. CDR3 coding DNA: TGTGCCAGCTCACCGGGACTAGCGGGAGAGGCTGATGAGCAGTTCTTC.

The table lists this clone with a count of one. The chain recombines TRBV24-1 with TRBJ1-1, with 7 bases matching TRBD1. Germline CDR1 reads KGHDR; CDR2 reads SFDVKD. This CDR3 has 15 amino acids. After removal of 3 bases from V and 5 bases from J, the junction contained 8 bases not matched to a gene. The CDR3 here is CATSDGTQGRTEAFF. The CDR3 region has the DNA TGTGCCACCAGTGATGGCACACAGGGGAGGACTGAAGCTTTCTTT.

This chain connects TRBV19 to TRBJ1-5; TRBD1 aligns across 8 bases. The CDR3 totals 14 residues. The trim removed 5 bases at V and 5 bases at J, leaving 5 bases unmatched. In germline, CDR1 is LNHDA, CDR2 SQIVND (reference sequence). CDR3 in DNA: TGTGCCAGTAGTCCCCTGGACAGGGATCAGCCCCAGCATTTT. Its translation is CASSPLDRDQPQHF.

The V gene is TRBV30, the J gene TRBJ2-1, with 8 bases that match TRBD2. CDR1 and CDR2 from the germline V gene are GTSNPN and SVGIG (reference sequence). The V and J ends lost 4 bases and 2 bases, in that order; junction bases with no gene match: 4. The CDR3 length is 14 residues. CDR3 sequence: CAWIPGGAYNEQFF. The CDR3 DNA reads as TGTGCCTGGATACCCGGGGGGGCCTACAATGAGCAGTTCTTC.

The J gene is TRBJ1-1, the V gene TRBV19, with D maybe TRBD1 (5 bases). The CDR3 is made up of 13 amino acids. CDR1 and CDR2 from the germline V gene are LNHDA and SQIVND (reference sequence). The ends were cut back, 7 bases at V and 3 bases at J, with 12 bases in the middle. The CDR3 spells CASKEGADTEAFF. For the CDR3, the DNA is TGTGCCAGTAAGGAAGGGGCGGACACTGAAGCTTTCTTT.

The V gene is TRBV30, the J gene TRBJ2-5; weak D call: TRBD2 (6 bases). The V and J ends lost 3 bases and 2 bases respectively, with 10 bases between them. CDR1 and CDR2 (germline): GTSNPN, SVGIG (reference sequence). The CDR3 totals 13 residues. CDR3 in DNA: TGTGCCTGGAGCGGCGGGGATCAAGAGACCCAGTACTTC. Translation: CAWSGGDQETQYF.

The chain couples TRBV5-1 to TRBJ1-1, with D uncertain. The V end was cut by 1 base, the J end by 8 bases, with 9 bases between. Per the germline V gene, CDR1 is SGHRS and CDR2 is YFSETQ. This CDR3 comprises 12 residues. The CDR3 DNA reads TGCGCCAGCAGCTTGTCAGGAACGGAAGCTTTCTTT. Translated: CASSLSGTEAFF.

This chain uses TRBV6-2 or TRBV6-3 with TRBJ2-2; maybe TRBD2 (5 bases). The CDR3 spans 14 residues. CDR1 is MNHEY, CDR2 SVGEGT, per germline. Deletions cut 6 bases from V and 5 bases from J, with 13 bases between. CDR3 residues: CASSALPGTGELFF. DNA for the CDR3: TGTGCCAGCAGCGCCCTCCCGGGGACCGGGGAGCTGTTTTTT.

This rearrangement joins TRBV9 to TRBJ1-2; D gene uncertain. The ends were cut back, 0 bases at V and 7 bases at J, with 7 bases in the middle. Germline lookup yields CDR1 SGDLS and CDR2 YYNGEE. CDR3 size: 12 residues. The CDR3, as DNA: TGTGCCAGCAGCGTAGATGAGGTTGGCTACACCTTC. Protein: CASSVDEVGYTF.

The chain combines TRBV6-2 or TRBV6-3 with TRBJ2-2; a weak D match, TRBD2 (6 bases). Germline CDR1 MNHEY, CDR2 SVGEGT. The CDR3 loop spans 15 amino acids. Trimming removed 2 bases from V and 5 bases from J, with 12 bases in between. CDR3 in DNA: TGTGCCAGCAGTTACCGTGGTAGCGGAACCGGGGAGCTGTTTTTT. It translates to CASSYRGSGTGELFF.

V usage is TRBV6-4 and J usage is TRBJ2-1; 10 bases map to TRBD2. The CDR3 has 14 amino acids. Germline-derived CDR1 and CDR2 are MRHNA and SNTAGT. Unmatched junction bases numbered 4, after V lost 3 bases and J lost 8 bases. The CDR3 region has the DNA TGTGCCAGCAGTGAAGCGGGGGGGCAAGATGAGCAGTTCTTC. It specifies CASSEAGGQDEQFF.

The gene calls are TRBV18 and TRBJ2-7; 7 nucleotides line up with TRBD2. The J segment lost 3 bases and the V segment lost 0 bases, leaving 2 bases of the junction unmatched. Germline V gene sequence: CDR1 KGHSH, CDR2 LQKENI. CDR3 length: 14 residues. CDR3 loop: CASSPPREDYEQYF. The DNA of the CDR3 is TGTGCCAGCTCACCACCCCGGGAGGACTACGAGCAGTACTTC.

V usage is TRBV27 and J usage is TRBJ2-5, with 9 bases aligning to TRBD2. In germline, CDR1 is MNHEY, CDR2 SMNVEV (reference sequence). V lost 6 bases and J lost 4; bases outside the gene matches: 0. The CDR3 spans 12 residues. CDR3 bases: TGTGCCAGCAGAGCGGGGGGAGAGACCCAGTACTTC. It translates to CASRAGGETQYF.

The gene calls are TRBV29-1 and TRBJ2-1; D uncertain. Germline assignment: CDR1 SQVTM and CDR2 ANQGSEA. V was trimmed by 1 base and J by 5 bases, leaving 9 bases between them. CDR3 length equals 13 residues. CDR3 in amino acids: CSVEGSVNNEQFF. The CDR3 bases are TGCAGCGTTGAAGGCTCGGTGAACAATGAGCAGTTCTTC.

The V and J genes are TRBV7-2 and TRBJ2-3, with TRBD2 identical over 9 bases. The V segment lost 1 base and the J segment 3 bases; nucleotides outside the gene matches: 8. CDR1 and CDR2 (germline): SGHTA, FQGNSA. The CDR3 is 17 residues long. For the CDR3, the DNA is TGTGCCAGCAGCTTAGACGGCCTAGCGGGAAGAACAGATACGCAGTATTTT. Its protein product is CASSLDGLAGRTDTQYF.

The rearrangement uses TRBV5-1 and TRBJ2-7, with D tentatively TRBD2 (5 bases). The V and J ends lost 4 bases and 5 bases respectively, with 13 bases between them. The germline V gene has CDR1 SGHRS and CDR2 YFSETQ. The length of the CDR3 is 13 residues. The chain's CDR3 is CASSPWAGNEQYF. The CDR3 DNA sequence: TGCGCCAGCAGCCCTTGGGCGGGTAACGAGCAGTACTTC.

The rearrangement joins TRBV5-4 to TRBJ2-1; 7 nucleotides match TRBD1. The CDR3 is 15 residues long. The V and J ends lost 0 bases and 7 bases, in that order; junction bases with no gene match: 7. CDR1 is SGHNT and CDR2 is YYREEE in the germline V gene (reference sequence). The CDR3 bases are TGTGCCAGCAGCTTGGACAGGGGAGCCCATAATGAGCAGTTCTTC. Translation gives CASSLDRGAHNEQFF.

V is TRBV6-5 and J is TRBJ1-5, with 7 nucleotides matching TRBD1. After removal of 8 bases from V and 0 bases from J, the junction contained 4 bases not matched to a gene. This CDR3 region has 14 residues. The V gene's germline CDR1 is MNHEY and CDR2 SVGAGI. As DNA, the CDR3 is TGTGCCAGCCGGGGACAGTTTAGCAATCAGCCCCAGCATTTT. Its translation is CASRGQFSNQPQHF.

The chain couples TRBV4-1 to TRBJ2-2; 7 bases match TRBD1. V lost 6 bases, J lost 4 bases, and 8 bases stayed unmatched. Germline V gives CDR1 MGHRA, CDR2 YSYEKL. CDR3 length: 15 amino acids. CDR3 coding DNA: TGCGCCAGCAGTCGCACTACAGGGGTCACCGGGGAGCTGTTTTTT. It specifies CASSRTTGVTGELFF.

This clone is a singleton in its sample. The V gene is TRBV3-1 (or the pseudogene TRBV3-2), the J gene TRBJ1-3, with D unclear. The CDR3 consists of 12 residues. The V and J ends lost 1 base and 9 bases respectively, with 7 bases between them. Germline V gives CDR1 LGHDT, CDR2 YNNKEL (reference sequence). The CDR3 DNA reads as TGTGCCAGCAGCCAAGTGGAGTCCACCATATATTTT. Translating gives CASSQVESTIYF.

The genes are TRBV5-1 and TRBJ2-3; no firm D call. The CDR3 extends over 15 amino acids. The ends were cut back, 0 bases at V and 1 base at J, with 9 bases in the middle. From germline, CDR1 is SGHRS and CDR2 YFSETQ. The CDR3 protein is CASSLDGARTDTQYF. The CDR3 bases are TGCGCCAGCAGCTTGGATGGAGCGCGCACAGATACGCAGTATTTT. Combining the CDR3 with reference TRBV5-1 and TRBJ2-3 gives the whole variable domain KAGVTQTPRYLIKTRGQQVTLSCSPISGHRSVSWYQQTPGQGLQFLFEYFSETQRNKGNFPGRFSGRQFSNSRSEMNVSTLELGDSALYLCASSLDGARTDTQYFGPGTRLTVL.

A few counts support this clone. This CDR3 reads CASSLEPVEQYF. CDR3 nucleotide sequence: TGTGCCAGCAGCTTGGAGCCCGTCGAGCAGTACTTC. V and J are TRBV5-4 and TRBJ2-7, with D hard to call. Trimming pared 0 bases from V and 6 bases from J, leaving 7 bases between. Germline assignment: CDR1 SGHNT and CDR2 YYREEE (reference sequence). This CDR3 comprises 12 residues.

This clone turned up a few times. The CDR3 DNA sequence: TGTGCCAGCAGCTTCGCGGGGTCGGGCGAGCAGTACTTC. Its translation: CASSFAGSGEQYF. The chain recombines TRBV11-2 with TRBJ2-7; tentatively, D is TRBD2 (6 bases). CDR3 length: 13 residues. The V gene's germline CDR1 is SGHAT and CDR2 FQNNGV. Trimming pared 3 bases from V and 6 bases from J, leaving 12 bases between. The full variable domain, in which reference TRBV11-2 and TRBJ2-7 provide the parts outside the CDR3, is EAGVAQSPRYKIIEKRQSVAFWCNPISGHATLYWYQQILGQGPKLLIQFQNNGVVDDSQLPKDRFSAERLKGVDSTLKIQPAKLEDSAVYLCASSFAGSGEQYFGPGTRLTVT.

The V call is TRBV12-3 or TRBV12-4, the J call TRBJ1-2, with TRBD1 identical over 7 bases. The V gene end was trimmed by 5 bases and the J gene end by 4 bases; junction bases not matched to a gene: 4. The CDR3 consists of 13 residues. CDR3 sequence: CASSPGQLYGYTF. CDR3 nucleotide sequence: TGTGCCAGCAGTCCGGGACAGCTCTATGGCTACACCTTC.